The clone carrying this T cell receptor beta chain has only one observation. Germline V gives CDR1 SGHAT, CDR2 FQNNGV. V was shortened by 2 bases and J by 0 bases, with 5 bases between the two germline ends. This CDR3 contains 15 residues. The investigators split CD4+ cells into a CD45RA+ naive subset and a CD45RA-negative memory subset. The data derive from a study of shared clonotypes between healthy human individuals. Background on the study: The study drew on two women and a few men aged 18 to 49 as donors. CD4 naive cells filled three plates per donor, CD4 memory three, CD8 naive two and CD8 memory one.

Produced via immunoSEQ multiplex PCR; TCRdb's table is partial and in-frame only. This repertoire shows around 720,000 clones, more than 70% found once; its top ten account for roughly 2%. This chain joins TRBV11-2 and TRBJ1-6; D remains unclear. The receptor comes from a woman in her twenties or thirties in good health. The sequencing sample was made of memory CD4+ T cells sorted from blood. Subset specified: CD45RA-negative fraction. The CDR3 region is CASSLTDSYNSPLHF. CDR3 nucleotide sequence: TGTGCCAGCAGCTTAACAGACTCCTATAATTCACCCCTCCACTTT. The full variable domain, rest sourced from reference TRBV11-2 and TRBJ1-6, is EAGVAQSPRYKIIEKRQSVAFWCNPISGHATLYWYQQILGQGPKLLIQFQNNGVVDDSQLPKDRFSAERLKGVDSTLKIQPAKLEDSAVYLCASSLTDSYNSPLHFGNGTRLTVT.